Below, 23 T cell receptor beta chains from the same sample are listed, as sequenced in a study of blood T cells in healthy people across ages. A second roughly 6 to 11 cycle PCR used barcoded and J-beta primers. TCRdb itself ran the 5' RACE reads through MiXCR, one entry per CDR3 protein. The table shows around 1,700,000 distinct CDR3 sequences, with 28% occurring only once. The source material was blood. These receptors were obtained from a woman aged 25-40 years in good health.

The rearrangement joins TRBV6-5 to TRBJ1-2; D possibly corresponds to TRBD1 (6 bases). V lost 4 bases and J 0 bases, leaving 12 bases between the germline ends. This CDR3 contains 15 residues. Germline CDR1 and CDR2: MNHEY and SVGAGI. The CDR3 sequence: CASSSTGQTNYGYTF. The CDR3 DNA follows: TGTGCCAGCAGTTCCACCGGACAGACTAACTATGGCTACACCTTC.

This chain joins TRBV11-2 and TRBJ1-1; D uncertain. This CDR3 spans 14 amino acids. The germline CDR1 and CDR2 sequences are SGHAT and FQNNGV. Trimming removed 5 bases from V and 8 bases from J, with 18 bases in between. The CDR3 reads CASSPRPQGQEAFF. CDR3 nucleotides: TGTGCCAGCAGCCCAAGGCCGCAAGGCCAAGAAGCTTTCTTT.

This clonotype has just a few counts. The rearrangement joins TRBV20-1 to TRBJ1-2; a possible D gene is TRBD1 (5 bases). Germline V gives CDR1 DFQATT, CDR2 SNEGSKA (reference sequence). V lost 4 bases, J lost 2 bases, and 8 bases lay in between. CDR3 size: 12 residues. This CDR3 is CSAKRGNYGYTF. As DNA, the CDR3 is TGCAGTGCTAAACGGGGGAACTATGGCTACACCTTC.

As regards this clonotype: A read error may account for a junction end that differs from germline. The CDR3 DNA sequence: TGTGTCAGCAGCCTCGGGACAGGGGTCGGCGGGGAGCTGTTTTTT. Protein sequence: CVSSLGTGVGGELFF. The J gene is TRBJ2-2, the V gene TRBV14; 10 bases line up with TRBD1. The CDR3 has 15 residues. The V gene's germline CDR1 is SGHDN and CDR2 FVKESK.

The rearrangement joins TRBV5-1 to TRBJ1-1; D might be TRBD1 (5 bases). Germline V gives CDR1 SGHRS, CDR2 YFSETQ. V was pared by 3 bases and J by 0 bases, with 15 bases between. This CDR3 region has 16 residues. In DNA, the CDR3 is TGCGCCAGCAGCTCTCCCGGGGCCCTCATGAACACTGAAGCTTTCTTT. Its protein product is CASSSPGALMNTEAFF.

This rearrangement joins TRBV29-1 to TRBJ2-3, with TRBD2 as a possible D gene (6 bases). CDR3 length: 16 amino acids. CDR1 is SQVTM, CDR2 ANQGSEA, per germline. The CDR3 DNA sequence: TGCAGTGTTTCCAAGCCGGGACTTGGGATTCCAGGTATGCAGTATTTT. It yields the protein CSVSKPGLGIPGMQYF.

This rearrangement joins TRBV9 to TRBJ2-5, with TRBD2 matching over 9 bases. The germline gives CDR1 SGDLS, CDR2 YYNGEE. The CDR3 spans 15 residues. Trimming took 4 bases from V and 3 from J; bases not matched to a gene: 7. CDR3 in DNA: TGTGCCAGCAGCCCTCACCGACTAGCGGAAGAGACCCAGTACTTC. Amino acids: CASSPHRLAEETQYF.

This clonotype was seen a handful of times. This sequence joins TRBV10-3 and TRBJ2-1; the D is unclear. The CDR3 spans 13 residues. Germline V CDR1 and CDR2: ENHRY, SYGVKD. V dropped 0 bases and J dropped 6 bases, with 6 bases sitting between them. CDR3 sequence: CAISESESNEQFF. Here the CDR3 DNA reads TGTGCCATCAGTGAGTCTGAAAGCAATGAGCAGTTCTTC.

This clonotype was seen at least ten times. The rearrangement joins TRBV6-5 to TRBJ2-3, with D perhaps matching TRBD2 (5 bases). Trimming took 6 bases from V and 5 from J, leaving 9 bases between them. The germline gives CDR1 MNHEY, CDR2 SVGAGI. The CDR3 spans 12 residues. The CDR3 reads CASRGRGDTQYF. The CDR3 DNA reads TGTGCCAGCAGAGGACGGGGAGATACGCAGTATTTT.

This clonotype came up many times. V usage is TRBV6-5 and J usage is TRBJ2-1; tentatively, D is TRBD1 (6 bases). V lost 5 bases, J lost 3 bases, and 8 bases lay in between. Looked up from germline, CDR1 is MNHEY and CDR2 is SVGAGI. This CDR3 has 13 residues. This CDR3 reads CASSRGHYNEQFF. CDR3 DNA sequence: TGTGCCAGCAGTCGGGGACACTACAATGAGCAGTTCTTC.

The DNA of the CDR3 is TGCAGTGCTGGGACAGGCGATCTGCAGTACTTC. Its protein is CSAGTGDLQYF. The rearrangement links TRBV20-1 to TRBJ2-5; TRBD1 agrees at 8 bases. Germline V CDR1 and CDR2: DFQATT, SNEGSKA (reference sequence). The V gene end was trimmed by 5 bases and the J gene end by 11 bases; junction bases not matched to a gene: 7. CDR3 length: 11 amino acids.

The chain is built from TRBV10-1 and TRBJ2-2; 7 bases are a match to TRBD1. Germline V CDR1 and CDR2: WNHNN, SYGVQD (reference sequence). Germline trimming cut 4 bases from V and 3 bases from J; bases unmatched to any gene: 11. The CDR3 is made up of 17 amino acids. The CDR3 nucleotides read TGCGCCAGCAGTGGGTACTCCGGGACAGCGGACACCGGGGAGCTGTTTTTT. Residues: CASSGYSGTADTGELFF.

The chain couples TRBV20-1 to TRBJ2-3, with D unclear. Germline CDR1 is DFQATT and CDR2 is SNEGSKA (reference sequence). The CDR3 totals 11 residues. The germline V and J ends were trimmed by 6 bases and 5 bases, with 9 bases remaining between them. CDR3 sequence (DNA): TGCAGTGCCCTCGACCGAGATACGCAGTATTTT. It encodes CSALDRDTQYF.

In its sample, this clonotype was seen a few times. This chain joins TRBV15 and TRBJ2-2; tentatively, D is TRBD2 (6 bases). The V end lost 3 bases, the J end lost 2 bases, and 16 bases lay between the germline ends. The CDR3 loop spans 17 amino acids. Germline CDR1 is LNHNV and CDR2 is YYDKDF (reference sequence). This CDR3 is CATSRSGGASNTGELFF. CDR3 sequence (DNA): TGTGCCACCAGCAGGAGTGGCGGGGCATCCAACACCGGGGAGCTGTTTTTT.

This clonotype has only a few counts. The V gene is TRBV20-1, the J gene TRBJ2-1; possible D gene TRBD1, 6 bases. CDR1 and CDR2 (germline): DFQATT, SNEGSKA (reference sequence). The CDR3 length is 13 residues. Trimming cost V 0 bases and J 9 bases, with 12 bases left between them. The CDR3 protein is CSARDGSRGEQFF. CDR3 in DNA: TGCAGTGCTAGAGATGGGAGCAGGGGTGAGCAGTTCTTC.

This clonotype was observed once. This chain connects TRBV7-2 to TRBJ2-3; 12 bases map to TRBD2. Germline V gene data show CDR1 as SGHTA and CDR2 as FQGNSA. V shed 5 bases and J 3 bases; nucleotides not matched to a gene: 6. This CDR3 spans 16 amino acids. CDR3 amino acids: CASSPTSGSRTDTQYF. The CDR3 DNA follows: TGTGCCAGCAGCCCGACTAGCGGGAGTAGGACAGATACGCAGTATTTT.

DNA for the CDR3: TGTGCCAGCAGTTCCACGGTAGGGGCCAACGTCCTGACTTTC. Its protein product is CASSSTVGANVLTF. This chain uses TRBV6-5 with TRBJ2-6; D remains ambiguous. CDR3 length: 14 residues. CDR1 and CDR2 (germline): MNHEY, SVGAGI. V was trimmed by 4 bases and J by 4 bases, leaving 8 bases between them.

V and J are TRBV20-1 and TRBJ2-1, with D perhaps TRBD2 (7 bases). The V end was cut by 6 bases, the J end by 5 bases, with 17 bases between. The germline V gene has CDR1 DFQATT and CDR2 SNEGSKA (reference sequence). This CDR3 is 14 amino acids long. The CDR3 sequence: CSAAPGGQDNEQFF. CDR3 DNA: TGCAGTGCCGCCCCCGGGGGGCAGGACAATGAGCAGTTCTTC.

This clonotype was seen more than once but under ten times. The V gene is TRBV3-1, the J gene TRBJ2-4; perhaps TRBD2 as D (6 bases). CDR1 is LGHDT, CDR2 YNNKEL, per germline (reference sequence). The CDR3 extends over 11 amino acids. V lost 4 bases and J 13 bases, leaving 11 bases between the germline ends. CDR3 bases: TGTGCCAGCAGCCTAACTAGCAACCAGTACTTC. Translated, it gives CASSLTSNQYF.

The genes are TRBV7-2 and TRBJ2-7, with TRBD2 matching 13 bases. From germline, CDR1 is SGHTA and CDR2 FQGNSA. The CDR3 covers 14 residues. After removal of 5 bases from V and 6 bases from J, the junction contained 4 bases not matched to a gene. The chain's CDR3 is CASSRGTSGTEQYF. In nucleotides, the CDR3 is TGTGCCAGCAGCCGAGGGACTAGCGGGACCGAGCAGTACTTC. The whole variable domain, remainder taken from reference TRBV7-2 and TRBJ2-7, is GAGVSQSPSNKVTEKGKDVELRCDPISGHTALYWYRQSLGQGLEFLIYFQGNSAPDKSGLPSDRFSAERTGGSVSTLTIQRTQQEDSAVYLCASSRGTSGTEQYFGPGTRLTVT.

Here the CDR3 DNA reads TGCAGTGCCCGAGAGGGGCTAGATACGCAGTATTTT. Translation gives CSAREGLDTQYF. This rearrangement joins TRBV20-1 to TRBJ2-3; D may correspond to TRBD1 or TRBD2 (5 bases each). Per germline, CDR1 DFQATT and CDR2 SNEGSKA (reference sequence). The CDR3 spans 12 residues. Deletions cut 6 bases from V and 5 bases from J, with 12 bases between.

This clonotype was seen only a few times. V and J are TRBV12-3 or TRBV12-4 and TRBJ2-3; 8 bases align to TRBD2. Trimming took 7 bases from V and 7 from J; bases not matched to a gene: 10. The CDR3 totals 14 residues. CDR3 sequence (DNA): TGTGCCAGCAACATCGGGGGGGCGAGAAATACGCAGTATTTT. Translation gives CASNIGGARNTQYF.

This clonotype came up a few times. This chain uses TRBV10-2 with TRBJ1-1; 10 bases map to TRBD1. Unmatched junction bases numbered 12, after V lost 3 bases and J lost 5 bases. The CDR3 spans 17 residues. Germline lookup yields CDR1 WSHSY and CDR2 SAAADI. The CDR3 DNA is TGCGCCAGCAGTGAATCAGGACAGGGGGTAGTACAGACTGAAGCTTTCTTT. Translation: CASSESGQGVVQTEAFF.